Following are 31 T cell receptor beta chains from one sample sequenced in a study of blood T cells in healthy people across ages. For the second PCR, which ran for about 7 to 11 cycles, a sample-barcoded 5' primer and a J-beta primer mix were used. TCRdb re-analysed the 5' RACE reads in MiXCR, keeping a single row per CDR3 protein. This sample has 1.5 million to 2 million distinct CDR3 sequences, with 25% to 30% found just once. Sequencing was performed on blood. The receptor source for this set is a woman aged 25 to 39 in good health.

This clonotype was counted at least ten times. This rearrangement joins TRBV10-3 to TRBJ2-4, with 13 nucleotides matching TRBD2. V was clipped by 6 bases and J by 8 bases; unmatched bases: 13. CDR3 size: 17 residues. CDR1 and CDR2 (germline): ENHRY, SYGVKD. The CDR3 sequence is CAIRKLAGGTRGDIQYF. The DNA for the CDR3 is TGTGCCATCAGGAAACTAGCGGGGGGGACGAGAGGGGACATTCAGTACTTC.

There are a few counts of this clonotype. The CDR3 loop reads CSAPFGSSYEQYF. The DNA of the CDR3 is TGCAGTGCTCCCTTTGGGAGCTCCTACGAGCAGTACTTC. The genes are TRBV20-1 and TRBJ2-7, with a weak D call TRBD2 (5 bases). The CDR3 totals 13 residues. Germline assignment: CDR1 DFQATT and CDR2 SNEGSKA (reference sequence). V lost 5 bases and J 0 bases, leaving 11 bases between the germline ends.

With regard to this clonotype: A junction boundary mismatches the germline segment, possibly from a read error. The V call is TRBV2, the J call TRBJ2-1; 13 positions match TRBD2. The CDR3 consists of 16 residues. The germline V gene encodes CDR1 SNHLY and CDR2 FYNNEI. CDR3 nucleotide sequence: TGTACCAGCCCAGAGACTAGCGGGGGGCAATACAATGAGCAGTTCTTC. It is translated as CTSPETSGGQYNEQFF.

This clonotype was observed at least ten times. The chain carries TRBV12-3 or TRBV12-4 and TRBJ2-5, with TRBD1 matching 9 bases. Germline trimming cut 7 bases from V and 5 bases from J; bases unmatched to any gene: 11. CDR3 length: 15 residues. The chain's CDR3 is CASTPTGQGWETQYF. CDR3 DNA: TGTGCCAGCACCCCTACGGGACAGGGATGGGAGACCCAGTACTTC.

The rearrangement joins TRBV6-6 to TRBJ2-4; no definite D call. The CDR3 has 14 amino acids. Trimming cost V 2 bases and J 8 bases, with 13 bases left between them. Germline CDR1 and CDR2: MNHNY and SVGAGI (reference sequence). CDR3 sequence reads: CASSYGFYEDIQYF. As DNA, the CDR3 is TGTGCCAGCAGTTACGGATTCTATGAGGACATTCAGTACTTC.

The sample holds many counts of this clonotype. The rearrangement links TRBV10-2 to TRBJ2-7, with TRBD2 matching 8 bases. Per germline, CDR1 WSHSY and CDR2 SAAADI. J was trimmed by 0 bases and V by 7 bases; bases with no gene match: 8. The CDR3 consists of 15 residues. The CDR3 DNA reads TGCGCCAGCATGGACGGGACTAGAGTCTCCTACGAGCAGTACTTC. The encoded protein is CASMDGTRVSYEQYF.

The V and J genes are TRBV20-1 and TRBJ2-1, with no clear D. The CDR3 spans 15 residues. Germline V CDR1 and CDR2: DFQATT, SNEGSKA (reference sequence). Trimming shortened V by 0 bases and J by 8 bases, and 17 bases separated the two germline ends. CDR3 nucleotide sequence: TGCAGTGCTAGAGATCCACTTGACTTCCAAGATGAGCAGTTCTTC. Its translation: CSARDPLDFQDEQFF.

This chain links TRBV5-1 with TRBJ2-3; 10 bases are shared with TRBD1. J gave up 8 bases and V 4 bases, and 22 bases lay outside the gene matches. This CDR3 is 19 amino acids long. Germline CDR1 SGHRS, CDR2 YFSETQ. The CDR3 DNA is TGCGCCAGCAGCCCCCGGGCTCCGGGACAGGGGCACCGGGGGGGTACGCAGTATTTT. Its protein product is CASSPRAPGQGHRGGTQYF.

This clonotype was counted only a few times. The CDR3 sequence is CASSLGPPRGANEKLFF. CDR3 in DNA: TGCGCCAGCAGCTTGGGACCCCCCAGGGGAGCTAATGAAAAACTGTTTTTT. The J gene is TRBJ1-4, the V gene TRBV5-1; possible D gene TRBD1, 6 bases. The germline V gene has CDR1 SGHRS and CDR2 YFSETQ. The CDR3 runs to 17 residues. With 0 bases removed from V and 3 bases from J, the gap between germline ends came to 15 bases.

Note on this clonotype: A read error may explain this, as a much larger clone is one base away. Lacking the conserved final phenylalanine or tryptophan, this CDR3 likely reflects a read error. The chain employs TRBV7-2 and TRBJ2-5; 13 nucleotides align to TRBD2. The CDR3 extends over 18 amino acids. Germline CDR1 SGHTA, CDR2 FQGNSA. J was trimmed by 2 bases and V by 0 bases; bases with no gene match: 6. CDR3 in amino acids: CASSLAGTSGIKQETQYS. The CDR3 DNA is TGTGCCAGCAGCTTAGCAGGGACTAGCGGGATCAAACAAGAGACCCAGTACTCC.

The rearrangement uses TRBV6-1 and TRBJ2-1; D is uncertain. V was trimmed by 6 bases and J by 11 bases, leaving 20 bases between them. The CDR3 length is 14 residues. CDR1 and CDR2 (germline): MNHNS, SASEGT. The CDR3 region has the DNA TGTGCCAGCAGGGCATTGCCCGGTTTAGATAAGCAGTTCTTC. Translating it yields CASRALPGLDKQFF.

About this clonotype: One junction end does not reproduce the germline sequence, and a read error may be involved. The gene calls are TRBV6-8 and TRBJ1-4, with D possibly TRBD1 on 5 matching bases. The CDR3 consists of 13 residues. Germline CDR1 MNHGY, CDR2 SAAAGT. CDR3 in DNA: TGTGCCGGCAGCCTGAGGGGCGGAATAAAACTGTTTTTT. Its translation is CAGSLRGGIKLFF.

This clonotype was counted many times. Relative to the germline gene, one junction end is altered; a read error may explain this. The V gene is TRBV5-1, the J gene TRBJ2-7; D is perhaps TRBD2 (5 bases). In germline, CDR1 is SGHRS, CDR2 YFSETQ. CDR3 length equals 14 residues. As DNA, the CDR3 is TGTGCCAGCAGCTTCGGTGGGAGCTCCTACGAGCAGTACTTC. As protein: CASSFGGSSYEQYF.

This chain uses TRBV7-2 with TRBJ1-6; no clear D gene. The germline gives CDR1 SGHTA, CDR2 FQGNSA. With 3 bases removed from V and 7 bases from J, the gap between germline ends came to 10 bases. This CDR3 comprises 14 residues. CDR3 region: CASSFSTVNSPLHF. The CDR3 coding sequence is TGTGCCAGCAGCTTTAGCACAGTCAATTCACCCCTCCACTTT.

This rearrangement joins TRBV9 to TRBJ2-1; D remains ambiguous. Germline lookup yields CDR1 SGDLS and CDR2 YYNGEE. The CDR3 covers 12 residues. Deletions cut 1 base from V and 8 bases from J, with 7 bases between. Here the CDR3 reads CASSVTFDEQFF. CDR3 sequence (DNA): TGTGCCAGCAGCGTAACTTTCGATGAGCAGTTCTTC. Full variable domain (outside the CDR3, taken from reference TRBV9 and TRBJ2-1): DSGVTQTPKHLITATGQRVTLRCSPRSGDLSVYWYQQSLDQGLQFLIQYYNGEERAKGNILERFSAQQFPDLHSELNLSSLELGDSALYFCASSVTFDEQFFGPGTRLTVL.

In this sample, this clonotype turned up a few times. The chain employs TRBV18 and TRBJ1-1; D gene uncertain. V was clipped by 6 bases and J by 1 base, with 12 bases between them. CDR3 length equals 14 residues. Germline CDR1 is KGHSH and CDR2 is LQKENI. CDR3 sequence: CASSHNGGNTEAFF. CDR3 nucleotide sequence: TGTGCCAGCTCGCATAATGGAGGGAACACTGAAGCTTTCTTT.

The V gene is TRBV12-3 or TRBV12-4, the J gene TRBJ1-4, with D perhaps matching TRBD1 (6 bases). The CDR3 is 14 amino acids. V gave up 3 bases and J gave up 7 bases, with 12 bases separating them. The CDR3 region is CASSLTGHSEKLFF. The CDR3 nucleotides are TGTGCCAGCAGTTTGACGGGACACTCTGAAAAACTGTTTTTT.

This clonotype was seen more than once but under ten times. The V gene is TRBV27, the J gene TRBJ2-1; TRBD2 agrees at 9 bases. The CDR3 runs 15 residues. Trimming removed 7 bases from V and 9 bases from J; junction bases left unmatched: 13. Germline values: CDR1 MNHEY, CDR2 SMNVEV (reference sequence). In nucleotides, the CDR3 is TGTGCCAGCACCAGACTAGCGGCTGTACTTGCTGAGCAGTTCTTC. Translation: CASTRLAAVLAEQFF.

There are many counts of this clonotype. V gene TRBV20-1 combines with J gene TRBJ2-1, with 12 bases that match TRBD2. CDR3 length: 19 residues. The V gene end was trimmed by 0 bases and the J gene end by 4 bases; junction bases not matched to a gene: 13. Germline V CDR1 and CDR2: DFQATT, SNEGSKA (reference sequence). The CDR3 nucleotides are TGCAGTGCTAGAGATTCCGGGGTAAGGGGACTAGCGGGTTACAATGAGCAGTTCTTC. It translates to CSARDSGVRGLAGYNEQFF.

This clonotype appeared many times. The chain has TRBV7-2 and TRBJ2-3; D is undetermined. The CDR3 is made up of 13 amino acids. Germline lookup yields CDR1 SGHTA and CDR2 FQGNSA. V shed 0 bases and J shed 4 bases, with 5 bases lying between them. The CDR3 sequence is CASSLAYSDTQYF. The CDR3 coding sequence is TGTGCCAGCAGCTTAGCCTATTCAGATACGCAGTATTTT.

V usage is TRBV2 and J usage is TRBJ2-1; tentative D call: TRBD2 (6 bases). CDR1 is SNHLY and CDR2 is FYNNEI in the germline V gene. Trimming left V 9 bases short and J 4 bases short, with 19 bases between. The CDR3 is 15 residues long. CDR3 in amino acids: CASFQAEREYNEQFF. The CDR3 nucleotides read TGTGCCAGTTTTCAAGCCGAACGGGAGTACAATGAGCAGTTCTTC.

The rearrangement uses TRBV20-1 and TRBJ1-2, with D perhaps matching TRBD1 (5 bases). Trimming cost V 5 bases and J 2 bases, with 12 bases left between them. Per the germline V gene, CDR1 is DFQATT and CDR2 is SNEGSKA (reference sequence). The CDR3 contains 13 residues. CDR3 nucleotides: TGCAGTGCTTGGCGGGGCAACAACTATGGCTACACCTTC. This gives the protein CSAWRGNNYGYTF.

This rearrangement joins TRBV3-1 to TRBJ2-1; tentatively, D is TRBD2 (6 bases). Germline V gene data show CDR1 as LGHDT and CDR2 as YNNKEL (reference sequence). The V end was cut by 4 bases, the J end by 4 bases, with 17 bases between. The CDR3 is 16 amino acids. Here the CDR3 DNA reads TGTGCCAGCAGCCCGAGGACTGGCGGGGCTTACAATGAGCAGTTCTTC. It codes for CASSPRTGGAYNEQFF.

This chain joins TRBV19 and TRBJ1-5; 8 bases are a match to TRBD1. CDR3 length: 15 residues. V dropped 7 bases and J dropped 1; count of bases not matched to a gene: 6. Germline V gives CDR1 LNHDA, CDR2 SQIVND (reference sequence). The CDR3 reads CASTPDRGSNQPQHF. The CDR3 DNA reads TGTGCCAGTACCCCTGACAGGGGAAGCAATCAGCCCCAGCATTTT.

This clonotype was recorded a few times. The genes are TRBV7-3 and TRBJ2-6, with 10 nucleotides matching TRBD1. V gave up 3 bases and J gave up 1 base; unmatched junction bases: 6. The CDR3 runs 18 residues. Per the germline V gene, CDR1 is SGHTA and CDR2 is FQGTGA. CDR3 sequence (DNA): TGTGCCAGCAGCTTTTCGGGGACAGGGGCTTCTGGGGCCAACGTCCTGACTTTC. As protein: CASSFSGTGASGANVLTF.

This clonotype was counted at least ten times. The J gene is TRBJ2-1, the V gene TRBV2; a weak D match, TRBD1 (6 bases). The CDR3 is 14 amino acids. Germline V gives CDR1 SNHLY, CDR2 FYNNEI. Trimming took 7 bases from V and 5 from J, leaving 15 bases between them. For the CDR3, the DNA is TGTGCCAGCATACCGGTACAGGGAAACAATGAGCAGTTCTTC. Its translation: CASIPVQGNNEQFF.

This clonotype came up many times. The chain is built from TRBV20-1 and TRBJ2-5, with TRBD1 matching over 7 bases. Germline V gives CDR1 DFQATT, CDR2 SNEGSKA (reference sequence). V trimming: 1 base; J trimming: 3 bases; junction bases outside the gene matches: 2. The CDR3 length is 13 residues. For the CDR3, the DNA is TGCAGTGCTAGAGGACAGGGCGAAGAGACCCAGTACTTC. Translation gives CSARGQGEETQYF.

This clonotype turned up a few times. The V call is TRBV21-1, the J call TRBJ2-7; the table gives TRBD1 as D, unverified against the DNA. TRBV21-1 corresponds to a pseudogene. CDR3 size: 16 residues. Here the CDR3 reads CASSQALGGAIYEQYF. The CDR3 DNA is TGTGCCAGCAGCCAAGCCCTGGGGGGAGCAATCTACGAGCAGTACTTC.

The rearrangement uses TRBV6-5 and TRBJ1-1; no firm D call. Germline assignment: CDR1 MNHEY and CDR2 SVGAGI. This CDR3 has 14 residues. Trimming took 6 bases from V and 1 from J, leaving 12 bases between them. In DNA form, the CDR3 reads TGTGCCAGCAGCCGAGGGTCTCAGAACACTGAAGCTTTCTTT. Its protein product is CASSRGSQNTEAFF.

Regarding this clonotype: Sequence at one end of the junction differs from germline and may be a read error. The chain couples TRBV7-2 to TRBJ2-6, with a possible D match to TRBD1 (5 bases). The CDR3 spans 14 residues. Germline CDR1 is SGHTA and CDR2 is FQGNSA. Written as DNA, the CDR3 is TGTGCCAGCAGCGGAAGCTCTGGGGCCAACGTCCGGACTTTC. Protein product: CASSGSSGANVRTF.

This clonotype was counted a few times. The CDR3 DNA follows: TGTGCCAGCCAGGGACCCCACCAAGAGACCCAGTACTTC. This gives the protein CASQGPHQETQYF. The gene calls are TRBV6-1 and TRBJ2-5; D could derive from TRBD1 or TRBD2 (5 bases each). The CDR3 is 13 amino acids. V gave up 8 bases and J gave up 0 bases, with 10 bases separating them. Germline CDR1 is MNHNS and CDR2 is SASEGT.